This entry features one T cell receptor (beta chain) sequence. Its antigen is currently unknown. Clones were read by immunoSEQ multiplex PCR, and TCRdb kept only the in-frame ones, dropping some. The sample has thousands of clones; approximately 85% are singletons. This sample stems from a study of immune evolution from preneoplasia to lung adenocarcinoma. About the research overall: HLA loss of heterozygosity: less than 9% AIS, about 15% MIA, 30% to 35% ADC, none AAH.

Each case's diagnosis was confirmed by two pathologists on H&E. Points from the study as a whole: Normal lung had the highest top T cell clone frequencies. Later-stage lesions appeared to have more T cells, more diversity, less clonality.

Trimming pared 0 bases from V and 10 bases from J, leaving 20 bases between. This CDR3 has 16 amino acids. Germline V gene lookup returns CDR1 SGHRS and CDR2 YFSETQ. The sequenced sample consisted of FFPE lung adenocarcinoma in situ tissue. This sequence originates from a person aged 65-85 years with lung adenocarcinoma. The J gene is TRBJ2-1, the V gene TRBV5-1; no reliable D call. CDR3 coding DNA: TGCGCCAGCAGCTTGGCGGCCGGGCCGCCCTTTAAGGAGCAGTTCTTC. It codes for CASSLAAGPPFKEQFF.